This T cell receptor beta chain was profiled in a study of blood T cell repertoires in COVID-19. The CDR3 length is 17 residues. Germline loops: CDR1 SEHNR, CDR2 FQNEAQ (reference sequence). The junction had 7 bases not matched to a gene; V was cut back by 3 bases and J by 0 bases. Assay: immunoSEQ multiplex PCR; the TCRdb copy retains only in-frame clones and omits some. The sample carries under 80,000 clones, 76% recorded once. This chain joins TRBV7-9 and TRBJ1-4, with 7 bases fitting TRBD1. Sequencing was done on a sample of peripheral blood. This TCR was recovered from a man between 60 and 75 years old with COVID-19, enrolled during active disease. For the CDR3, the DNA is TGTGCCAGCAGCTTGGGCGGACAGGTTGCAACTAATGAAAAACTGTTTTTT. This translates into CASSLGGQVATNEKLFF.